The T cell receptor beta chain under discussion was sequenced for a study of blood T cell repertoires in COVID-19. Sequenced by immunoSEQ multiplex PCR; TCRdb stores in-frame clones only, minus some. The sample consists of 100,000 to 150,000 clones, under 85% of them appearing once. In germline, CDR1 is SNHLY, CDR2 FYNNEI. After removal of 1 base from V and 7 bases from J, the junction contained 7 bases not matched to a gene. The CDR3 runs to 15 residues. The material sequenced was peripheral blood. The rearrangement joins TRBV2 to TRBJ2-5; 9 nucleotides match TRBD1. This clonotype was sampled from a man aged 35 to 55 with active or convalescent COVID-19. CDR3 residues: CASSEDRGQGGTQYF. As DNA, the CDR3 is TGTGCCAGCAGTGAAGACAGGGGGCAGGGAGGGACCCAGTACTTC.